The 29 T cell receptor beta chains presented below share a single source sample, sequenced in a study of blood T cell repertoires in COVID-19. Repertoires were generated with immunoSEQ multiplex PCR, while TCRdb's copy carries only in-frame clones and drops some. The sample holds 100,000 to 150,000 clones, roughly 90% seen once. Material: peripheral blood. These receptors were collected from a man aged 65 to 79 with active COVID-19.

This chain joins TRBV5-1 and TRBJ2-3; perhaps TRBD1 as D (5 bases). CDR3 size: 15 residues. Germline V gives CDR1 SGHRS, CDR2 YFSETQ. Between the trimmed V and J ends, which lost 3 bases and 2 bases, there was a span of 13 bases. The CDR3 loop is CASSSKQVSTDTQYF. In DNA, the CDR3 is TGCGCCAGCAGCTCAAAACAGGTTTCCACAGATACGCAGTATTTT.

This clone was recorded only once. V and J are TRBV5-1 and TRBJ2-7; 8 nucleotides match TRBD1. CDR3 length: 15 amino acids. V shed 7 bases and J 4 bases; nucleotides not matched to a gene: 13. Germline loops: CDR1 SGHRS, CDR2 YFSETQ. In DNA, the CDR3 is TGCGCCAGCTCTCCCAGAGGGGACAGGCAATACGAGCAGTACTTC. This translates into CASSPRGDRQYEQYF.

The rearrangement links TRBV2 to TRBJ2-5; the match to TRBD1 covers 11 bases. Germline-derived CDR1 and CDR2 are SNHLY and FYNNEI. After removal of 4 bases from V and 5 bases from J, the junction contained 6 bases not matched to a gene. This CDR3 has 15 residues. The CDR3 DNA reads TGTGCCAGCAGTGCCCGGACAGGGGGCAGGGAGACCCAGTACTTC. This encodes CASSARTGGRETQYF.

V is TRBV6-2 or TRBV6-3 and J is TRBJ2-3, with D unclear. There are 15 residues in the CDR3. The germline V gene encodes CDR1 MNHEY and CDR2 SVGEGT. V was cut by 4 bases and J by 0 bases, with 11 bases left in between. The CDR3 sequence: CASSWSANSTDTQYF. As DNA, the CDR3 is TGTGCCAGCAGTTGGTCAGCGAATAGCACAGATACGCAGTATTTT.

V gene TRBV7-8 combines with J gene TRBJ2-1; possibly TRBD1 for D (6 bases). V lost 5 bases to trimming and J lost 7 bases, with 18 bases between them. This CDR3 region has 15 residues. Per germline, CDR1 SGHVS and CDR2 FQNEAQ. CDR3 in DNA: TGTGCCAGCAGCCGAGACAGGCCAGGAAGGAATGAGCAGTTCTTC. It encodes CASSRDRPGRNEQFF.

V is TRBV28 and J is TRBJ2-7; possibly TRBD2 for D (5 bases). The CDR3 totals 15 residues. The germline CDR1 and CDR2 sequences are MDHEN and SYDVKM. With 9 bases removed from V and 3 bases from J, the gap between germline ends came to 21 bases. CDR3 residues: CASPWAGAQYYEQYF. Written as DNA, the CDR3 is TGTGCCAGTCCTTGGGCGGGTGCCCAGTACTACGAGCAGTACTTC.

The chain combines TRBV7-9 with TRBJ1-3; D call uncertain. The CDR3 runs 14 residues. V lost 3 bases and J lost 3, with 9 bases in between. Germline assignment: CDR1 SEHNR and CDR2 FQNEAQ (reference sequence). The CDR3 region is CASSFGRFGNTIYF. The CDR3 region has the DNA TGTGCCAGCAGCTTCGGGAGGTTTGGAAACACCATATATTTT.

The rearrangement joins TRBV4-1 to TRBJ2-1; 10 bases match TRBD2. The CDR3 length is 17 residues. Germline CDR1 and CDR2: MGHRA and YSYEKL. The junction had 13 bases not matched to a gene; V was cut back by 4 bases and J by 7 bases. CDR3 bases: TGCGCCAGCAGCCCCACGCCTAGCGGGAGTGTCTTAAATGAGCAGTTCTTC. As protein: CASSPTPSGSVLNEQFF.

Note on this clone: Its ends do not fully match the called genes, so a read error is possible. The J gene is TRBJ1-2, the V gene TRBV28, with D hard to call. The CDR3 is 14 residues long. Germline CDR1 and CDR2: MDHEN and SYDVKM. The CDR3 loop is CASSLKIPPVRLIF. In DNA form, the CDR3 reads TGTGCCAGCAGTTTAAAAATTCCGCCAGTGAGGCTTATTTTC.

CDR3 sequence: CASSPEEIYNEQFF. The DNA of the CDR3 is TGTGCCAGCAGCCCAGAGGAGATATACAATGAGCAGTTCTTC. The chain couples TRBV9 to TRBJ2-1; no clear D. Germline V gene data show CDR1 as SGDLS and CDR2 as YYNGEE. V dropped 4 bases and J dropped 4 bases, with 12 bases sitting between them. The CDR3 runs 14 residues.

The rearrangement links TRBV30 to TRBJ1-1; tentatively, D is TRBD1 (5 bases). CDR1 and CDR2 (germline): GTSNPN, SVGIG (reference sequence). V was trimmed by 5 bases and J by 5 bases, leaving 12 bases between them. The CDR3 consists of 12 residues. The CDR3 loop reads CAWDSRGTEAFF. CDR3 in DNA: TGTGCCTGGGATTCGCGGGGGACTGAAGCTTTCTTT. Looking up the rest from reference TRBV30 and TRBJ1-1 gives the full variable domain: SQTIHQWPATLVQPVGSPLSLECTVEGTSNPNLYWYRQAAGRGLQLLFYSVGIGQISSEVPQNLSASRPQDRQFILSSKKLLLSDSGFYLCAWDSRGTEAFFGQGTRLTVV.

The CDR3 spells CASSPTQDHEQYF. The CDR3 DNA is TGTGCCAGCAGCCCAACACAAGATCACGAGCAGTACTTC. V gene TRBV7-3 combines with J gene TRBJ2-7; no reliable D call. Trimming stripped 5 bases from V and 5 bases from J, with 13 bases between. This CDR3 is 13 amino acids long. The germline V gene encodes CDR1 SGHTA and CDR2 FQGTGA.

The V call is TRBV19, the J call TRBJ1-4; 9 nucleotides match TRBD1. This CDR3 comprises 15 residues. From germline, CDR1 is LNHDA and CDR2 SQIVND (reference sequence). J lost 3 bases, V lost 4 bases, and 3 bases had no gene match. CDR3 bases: TGTGCCAGTAGTACGCGACAGGGGGCTAATGAAAAACTGTTTTTT. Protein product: CASSTRQGANEKLFF.

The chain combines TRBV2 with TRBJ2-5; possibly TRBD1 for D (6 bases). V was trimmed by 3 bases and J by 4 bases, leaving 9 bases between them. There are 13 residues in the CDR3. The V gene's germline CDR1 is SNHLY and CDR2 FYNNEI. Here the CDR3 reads CASSEGAGETQYF. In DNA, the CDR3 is TGTGCCAGCAGTGAGGGGGCAGGAGAGACCCAGTACTTC.

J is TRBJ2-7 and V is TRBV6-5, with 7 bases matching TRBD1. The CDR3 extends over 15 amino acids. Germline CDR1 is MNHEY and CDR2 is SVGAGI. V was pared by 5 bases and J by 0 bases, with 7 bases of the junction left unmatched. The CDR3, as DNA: TGTGCCAGCAGTAACAGGGGTTATCTCTCCTACGAGCAGTACTTC. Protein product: CASSNRGYLSYEQYF.

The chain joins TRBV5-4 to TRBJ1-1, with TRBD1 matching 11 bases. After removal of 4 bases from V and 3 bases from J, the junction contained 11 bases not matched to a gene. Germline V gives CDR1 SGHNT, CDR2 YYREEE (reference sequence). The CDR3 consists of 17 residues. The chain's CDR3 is CASSPGTGGGRDTEAFF. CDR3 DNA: TGTGCCAGCAGCCCTGGGACAGGGGGAGGGCGGGACACTGAAGCTTTCTTT.

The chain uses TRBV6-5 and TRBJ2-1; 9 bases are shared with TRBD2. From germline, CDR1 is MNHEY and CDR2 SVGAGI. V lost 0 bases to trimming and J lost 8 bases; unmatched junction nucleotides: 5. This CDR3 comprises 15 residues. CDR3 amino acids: CASSYSGLATDEQFF. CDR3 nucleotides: TGTGCCAGCAGTTACTCTGGACTAGCGACCGATGAGCAGTTCTTC.

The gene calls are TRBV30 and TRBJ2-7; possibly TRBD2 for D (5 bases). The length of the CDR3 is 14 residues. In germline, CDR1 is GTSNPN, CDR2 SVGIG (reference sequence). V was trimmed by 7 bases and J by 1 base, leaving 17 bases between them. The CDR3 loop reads CAYTPRARSYEQYF. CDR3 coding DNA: TGTGCCTATACACCGCGGGCCCGATCCTACGAGCAGTACTTC.

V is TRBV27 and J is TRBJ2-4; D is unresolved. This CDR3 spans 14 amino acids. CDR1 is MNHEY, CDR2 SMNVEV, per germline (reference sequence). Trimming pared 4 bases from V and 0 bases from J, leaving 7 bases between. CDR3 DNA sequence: TGTGCCAGCAGTTCCGAGCTAGCCAAAAACATTCAGTACTTC. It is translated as CASSSELAKNIQYF.

The DNA of the CDR3 is TGTGCCACGTTGGGCGCCGCAGAAAAACTGTTTTTT. Translated, it gives CATLGAAEKLFF. The chain recombines TRBV28 with TRBJ1-4; D not certain. The CDR3 sequence is 12 residues long. Germline CDR1 reads MDHEN; CDR2 reads SYDVKM. The germline V and J ends were trimmed by 10 bases and 8 bases, with 14 bases remaining between them.

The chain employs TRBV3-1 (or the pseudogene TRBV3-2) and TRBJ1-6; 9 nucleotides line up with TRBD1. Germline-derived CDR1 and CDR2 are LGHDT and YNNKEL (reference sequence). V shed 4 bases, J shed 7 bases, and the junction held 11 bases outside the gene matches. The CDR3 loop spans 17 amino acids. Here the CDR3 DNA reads TGTGCCAGCAGCCGGGACCGGACAGGGGCACAGAATTCACCCCTCCACTTT. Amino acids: CASSRDRTGAQNSPLHF.

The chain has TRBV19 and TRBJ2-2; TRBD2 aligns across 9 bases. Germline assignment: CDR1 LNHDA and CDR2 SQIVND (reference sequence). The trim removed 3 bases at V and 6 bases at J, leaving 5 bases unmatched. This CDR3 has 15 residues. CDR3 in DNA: TGTGCCAGTAGTATCGCGGGAGGGCCGTCCGGGGAGCTGTTTTTT. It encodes CASSIAGGPSGELFF.

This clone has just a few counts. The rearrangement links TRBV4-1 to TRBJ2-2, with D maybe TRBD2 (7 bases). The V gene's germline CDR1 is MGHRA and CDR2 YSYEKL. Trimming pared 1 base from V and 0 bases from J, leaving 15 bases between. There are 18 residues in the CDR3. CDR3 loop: CASSQVSEGGANTGELFF. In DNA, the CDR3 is TGCGCCAGCAGCCAAGTCTCCGAGGGGGGGGCGAACACCGGGGAGCTGTTTTTT.

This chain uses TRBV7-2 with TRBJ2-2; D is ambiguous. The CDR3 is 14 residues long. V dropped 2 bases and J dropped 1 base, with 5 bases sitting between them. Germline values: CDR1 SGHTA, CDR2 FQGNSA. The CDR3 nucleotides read TGTGCCAGCAGCTTAATACTGAACACCGGGGAGCTGTTTTTT. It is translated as CASSLILNTGELFF.

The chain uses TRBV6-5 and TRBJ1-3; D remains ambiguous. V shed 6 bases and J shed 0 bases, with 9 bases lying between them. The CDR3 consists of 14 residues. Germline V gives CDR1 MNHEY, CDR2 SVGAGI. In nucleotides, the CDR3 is TGTGCCAGCAGCTCGGGAGGCTCTGGAAACACCATATATTTT. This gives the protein CASSSGGSGNTIYF.

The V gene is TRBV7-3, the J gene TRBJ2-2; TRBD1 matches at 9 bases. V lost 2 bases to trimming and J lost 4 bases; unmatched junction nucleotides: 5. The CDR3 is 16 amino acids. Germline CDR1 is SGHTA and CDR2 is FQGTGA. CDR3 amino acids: CASSLSGQGITGELFF. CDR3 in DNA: TGTGCCAGCAGCTTATCGGGACAGGGTATCACCGGGGAGCTGTTTTTT. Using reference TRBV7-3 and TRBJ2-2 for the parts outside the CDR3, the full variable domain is GAGVSQTPSNKVTEKGKYVELRCDPISGHTALYWYRQSLGQGPEFLIYFQGTGAADDSGLPNDRFFAVRPEGSVSTLKIQRTERGDSAVYLCASSLSGQGITGELFFGEGSRLTVL.

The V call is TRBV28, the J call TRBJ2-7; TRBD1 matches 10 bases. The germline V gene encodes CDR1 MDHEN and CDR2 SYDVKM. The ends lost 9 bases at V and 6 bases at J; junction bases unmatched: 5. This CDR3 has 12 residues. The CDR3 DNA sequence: TGTGCCAGTCGGACAGGGGGTGGCGAGCAGTACTTC. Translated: CASRTGGGEQYF.

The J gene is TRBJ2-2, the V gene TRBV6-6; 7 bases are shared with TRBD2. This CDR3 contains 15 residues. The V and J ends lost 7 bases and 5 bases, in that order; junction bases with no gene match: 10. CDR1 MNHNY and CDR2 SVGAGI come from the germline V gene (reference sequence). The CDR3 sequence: CASTAGQGGTGELFF. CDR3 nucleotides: TGTGCCAGCACCGCGGGGCAGGGAGGGACCGGGGAGCTGTTTTTT.

CDR3 protein: CASTSGQGYGYTF. CDR3 in DNA: TGTGCCTCGACCTCTGGACAGGGCTATGGCTACACCTTC. The rearrangement uses TRBV6-6 and TRBJ1-2; 8 bases line up with TRBD1. Per germline, CDR1 MNHNY and CDR2 SVGAGI (reference sequence). The length of the CDR3 is 13 residues. V lost 11 bases, J lost 4 bases, and 9 bases stayed unmatched.